A selection of T cell receptor beta chains follows, all from one sample in a study of control samples from healthy donors and cancer patients. Some clones are missing from TCRdb's copy, which holds only in-frame ones; the method was immunoSEQ multiplex PCR. The repertoire includes some 140,000 clones, 88% of them detected once, and roughly 8.4% sits in the top ten. Sequencing was performed on blood. These receptors all come from a woman in her 30s in good health. Each CDR3 is given with its conserved first and last residue. Each record gives: V gene, D gene, J gene, CDR3 DNA, CDR3 protein. D genes are given only for firm matches.

TRBV25-1	TRBD2	TRBJ2-3	TGTGCCAGCAGTGAAATAGCGGGAGGGGGCACAGATACGCAGTATTTT	CASSEIAGGGTDTQYF
TRBV30	NA	TRBJ1-3	TGTGCCTGGATGGACCGTACCTCTGGAAACACCATATATTTT	CAWMDRTSGNTIYF
TRBV7-9	NA	TRBJ2-1	TGTGCCAGCAGCCTGACCAGGGGGGCCAATGAGCAGTTCTTC	CASSLTRGANEQFF
TRBV11-3	NA	TRBJ2-2	TGTGCCAGCAGCTTTGATGGCGGGACGAACACCGGGGAGCTGTTTTTT	CASSFDGGTNTGELFF
TRBV7-9	NA	TRBJ1-1	TGTGCCAGCAGCTTAGGGCTGGGAAAGGGCACTGAAGCTTTCTTT	CASSLGLGKGTEAFF
TRBV19	NA	TRBJ2-1	TGTGCCAGTAGTATAGCAGGGCTAGCGAACAATGAGCAGTTCTTC	CASSIAGLANNEQFF
TRBV4-2	NA	TRBJ2-2	TGTGCCAGCAGCCAAGAGTCAGCACGTAGCGCAGACCGACGAATCACCGGGGAGCTGTTTTTT	CASSQESARSADRRITGELFF
TRBV5-4	NA	TRBJ1-4	TGTGCCAGCAGCTTGGGTGGAGGCAGGGCTAATGAAAAACTGTTTTTT	CASSLGGGRANEKLFF
TRBV18	TRBD1	TRBJ1-2	TGTGCCAGCTCGGTCCAGGGGGCGACGGTTGGCTACACCTTC	CASSVQGATVGYTF
TRBV5-8	TRBD1	TRBJ1-4	TGTGCCAGCAGCTTGGGGGACAGGGGAGGGGAAAAACTGTTTTTT	CASSLGDRGGEKLFF
TRBV7-8	NA	TRBJ1-1	TGTGCCAGCAGCCCGGGTGGGACGAACACTGAAGCTTTCTTT	CASSPGGTNTEAFF
TRBV2	TRBD1	TRBJ1-6	TGTGCCAGATCATTAACAGGGGACACCCTCCACTTT	CARSLTGDTLHF
TRBV24-1	NA	TRBJ1-4	TGTGCCACCAGTGTCTTTCTTCGGACAGAAACAAATGAAAAACTGTTTTTT	CATSVFLRTETNEKLFF